This T cell receptor beta chain was sequenced during a study of blood T cell repertoires in COVID-19. The V and J ends lost 1 base and 2 bases, in that order; junction bases with no gene match: 2. The CDR3 contains 15 residues. Per germline, CDR1 KGHSH and CDR2 LQKENI. Clones were sequenced by immunoSEQ multiplex PCR, and TCRdb holds only the in-frame ones, with some missing. The table records about 130,000 clones, approximately 87% of them present only once. The clonotype comes from a woman aged 55 to 70 with acute or convalescent COVID-19. The genes are TRBV18 and TRBJ1-1, with 9 bases matching TRBD1. The sequenced sample consisted of peripheral blood. CDR3 DNA: TGTGCCAGCTCACCACTACAGGGGGCAAACACTGAAGCTTTCTTT. This translates into CASSPLQGANTEAFF. The full variable domain, in which reference TRBV18 and TRBJ1-1 provide the parts outside the CDR3, is NAGVMQNPRHLVRRRGQEARLRCSPMKGHSHVYWYRQLPEEGLKFMVYLQKENIIDESGMPKERFSAEFPKEGPSILRIQQVVRGDSAAYFCASSPLQGANTEAFFGQGTRLTVV.